The 20 T cell receptor beta chains reported below all come from one sample, sequenced in a study of low-dose radiotherapy and immunotherapy resistance in tumors. Alpha and beta chains were covered, as first-strand cDNA relied on TRAV- and TRBV-specific primers. Using a constant-region primer together with a V-primer adapter, TCRs were subjected to roughly 20 PCR cycles of amplification. Each CDR3 protein is one row after TCRdb ran MiXCR on the reads. The table lists 11,000 to 15,000 distinct CDR3 sequences, roughly 70% of them singletons. Source of these receptors: a human donor with advanced metastatic prostate, ovarian, gallbladder or colorectal cancer (not recorded which). This table probably holds off-target reads from a library built for another chain.

V and J are TRBV30 and TRBJ1-5; no reliable D call. There are 13 residues in the CDR3. The V end lost 0 bases, the J end lost 3 bases, and 6 bases lay between the germline ends. Germline CDR1 reads GTSNPN; CDR2 reads SVGIG (reference sequence). The chain's CDR3 is CAWSVGTNQPQHF. DNA of the CDR3: TGTGCCTGGAGTGTAGGAACCAATCAGCCCCAGCATTTT.

This clonotype has a handful of counts. J is TRBJ2-7 and V is TRBV6-5; TRBD2 matches 7 bases. CDR3 length: 12 amino acids. The J segment lost 10 bases and the V segment lost 0 bases, leaving 3 bases of the junction unmatched. Germline V CDR1 and CDR2: MNHEY, SVGAGI. Here the CDR3 DNA reads TGTGCCAGCAGTTACTCGGGAGGGGCACAGTACTTC. Translation gives CASSYSGGAQYF.

The chain combines TRBV6-2 or TRBV6-3 with TRBJ1-1; D might be TRBD1 (6 bases). The germline gives CDR1 MNHEY, CDR2 SVGEGT. Trimming took off 8 bases at V and 4 bases at J, with 14 bases between the two ends. The CDR3 has 13 amino acids. The CDR3 region has the DNA TGTGCCAGCCGGGGGGGGCCGGGCACTGAAGCTTTCTTT. Translated, it gives CASRGGPGTEAFF.

The CDR3 nucleotides are TGTGCCAGCAGCGTCTGGGACACGGACTATGGCTACACCTTC. Its translation: CASSVWDTDYGYTF. V usage is TRBV9 and J usage is TRBJ1-2, with D maybe TRBD1 (6 bases). The CDR3 is 14 residues long. Trimming cost V 2 bases and J 3 bases, with 11 bases left between them. Germline V gives CDR1 SGDLS, CDR2 YYNGEE.

This sequence joins TRBV7-2 and TRBJ2-1, with 8 positions matching TRBD2. V was clipped by 3 bases and J by 7 bases; unmatched bases: 14. The CDR3 is 17 amino acids. Germline CDR1 reads SGHTA; CDR2 reads FQGNSA. As DNA, the CDR3 is TGTGCCAGCAGCTTCGACCGAGTCGGGGGGGCCTGGAATGAGCAGTTCTTC. Translation gives CASSFDRVGGAWNEQFF.

The V and J genes are TRBV18 and TRBJ2-7; weak D call: TRBD1 (5 bases). This CDR3 is 14 amino acids long. CDR1 is KGHSH, CDR2 LQKENI, per germline. V lost 1 base to trimming and J lost 3 bases, with 10 bases between them. CDR3 residues: CASSPQTEYYEQYF. The CDR3 region has the DNA TGTGCCAGCTCACCACAGACAGAATACTACGAGCAGTACTTC.

The rearrangement joins TRBV7-2 to TRBJ1-2; possibly TRBD1 for D (6 bases). In germline, CDR1 is SGHTA, CDR2 FQGNSA. The CDR3 sequence is 13 residues long. V lost 1 base and J 8 bases, leaving 11 bases between the germline ends. The CDR3 here is CASSLGADSGYTF. CDR3 bases: TGTGCCAGCAGCTTAGGGGCGGACAGCGGCTACACCTTC.

V gene TRBV6-2 or TRBV6-3 combines with J gene TRBJ1-2; 8 bases fit TRBD1. CDR3 length: 13 residues. After removal of 6 bases from V and 8 bases from J, the junction contained 8 bases not matched to a gene. From germline, CDR1 is MNHEY and CDR2 SVGEGT. CDR3: CASSRGQEEGYTF. CDR3 DNA sequence: TGTGCCAGCAGCAGGGGACAGGAGGAGGGCTACACCTTC.

CDR3: CASRADNGGGYGYTF. As DNA, the CDR3 is TGTGCCAGCAGAGCCGACAACGGGGGGGGCTATGGCTACACCTTC. This sequence joins TRBV12-3 or TRBV12-4 and TRBJ1-2, with TRBD1 as a possible D gene (5 bases). This CDR3 is built from 15 residues. V lost 6 bases and J 4 bases, leaving 18 bases between the germline ends.

This clonotype occurred a few times. This rearrangement joins TRBV5-1 to TRBJ1-1; no reliable D call. Between the trimmed V and J ends, which lost 4 bases and 4 bases, there was a span of 14 bases. The germline CDR1 and CDR2 sequences are SGHRS and YFSETQ. This CDR3 is 14 amino acids long. The CDR3 loop is CASSRLIVSTEAFF. The CDR3 DNA reads as TGCGCCAGCAGCAGGTTGATTGTCTCCACTGAAGCTTTCTTT.

The chain links TRBV12-3 or TRBV12-4 to TRBJ2-1; D is tentatively TRBD1 or TRBD2 (5 bases each). This CDR3 spans 14 amino acids. V dropped 3 bases and J dropped 5 bases, with 11 bases sitting between them. DNA for the CDR3: TGTGCCAGCAGTTTCCTACAGGAGGACAATGAGCAGTTCTTC. Protein product: CASSFLQEDNEQFF.

The rearrangement uses TRBV2 and TRBJ2-3, with 9 nucleotides matching TRBD2. The CDR3 covers 15 residues. In germline, CDR1 is SNHLY, CDR2 FYNNEI. With 6 bases clipped from V and 5 bases from J, the junction kept 9 bases outside the gene matches. CDR3 sequence: CASRSTSGFGDTQYF. In DNA, the CDR3 is TGTGCCAGCAGATCGACTAGCGGTTTTGGAGATACGCAGTATTTT.

The chain employs TRBV2 and TRBJ2-1; D may be TRBD1 or TRBD2 (5 bases each). Germline CDR1 is SNHLY and CDR2 is FYNNEI. Trimming pared 1 base from V and 5 bases from J, leaving 15 bases between. CDR3 length: 16 residues. The CDR3 loop is CASSEERGEVDNEQFF. CDR3 sequence (DNA): TGTGCCAGCAGTGAAGAGAGGGGCGAGGTGGACAATGAGCAGTTCTTC.

V usage is TRBV13 and J usage is TRBJ1-3, with 8 bases lining up with TRBD1. CDR3 length: 14 amino acids. V shed 4 bases and J 5 bases; nucleotides not matched to a gene: 4. Germline CDR1 and CDR2: PRHDT and FYEKMQ (reference sequence). CDR3 protein: CASSSTGVRNTIYF. The CDR3 DNA reads as TGTGCCAGCAGCTCGACAGGGGTTAGAAACACCATATATTTT.

J is TRBJ2-4 and V is TRBV4-1, with 7 bases fitting TRBD1. Trimming cost V 3 bases and J 1 base; bases outside gene matches: 3. The CDR3 runs to 15 residues. In germline, CDR1 is MGHRA, CDR2 YSYEKL. The CDR3, as DNA: TGCGCCAGCAGCCAGTCGACAGGGGCCAAAAACATTCAGTACTTC. Its translation: CASSQSTGAKNIQYF.

The chain links TRBV5-1 to TRBJ2-1; 13 bases are a match to TRBD2. The V and J ends lost 6 bases and 7 bases, in that order; junction bases with no gene match: 7. Germline CDR1 and CDR2: SGHRS and YFSETQ. This CDR3 is built from 15 residues. CDR3 region: CASTAGTSGENEQFF. CDR3 DNA: TGCGCCAGCACCGCCGGGACTAGCGGGGAAAATGAGCAGTTCTTC.

The gene calls are TRBV19 and TRBJ1-5; D gene ambiguous. This CDR3 is built from 13 residues. V was pared by 9 bases and J by 8 bases, with 17 bases between. Germline-derived CDR1 and CDR2 are LNHDA and SQIVND (reference sequence). The CDR3 coding sequence is TGTGCCAGCACATTCGGGGTTGGTGAGCCCCAGCATTTT. Its protein product is CASTFGVGEPQHF.

The rearrangement joins TRBV3-1 to TRBJ2-7; TRBD1 aligns across 9 bases. This CDR3 has 15 amino acids. The germline V gene encodes CDR1 LGHDT and CDR2 YNNKEL (reference sequence). V shed 0 bases and J 6 bases; nucleotides not matched to a gene: 6. The CDR3 region is CASSQENRGPPEQYF. The CDR3 DNA is TGTGCCAGCAGCCAAGAAAACAGGGGGCCCCCCGAGCAGTACTTC.

This chain connects TRBV18 to TRBJ2-7; D may be TRBD1 or TRBD2 (5 bases each). The CDR3 runs 13 residues. V was cut by 4 bases and J by 5 bases, with 12 bases left in between. Germline V lookup: CDR1 KGHSH, CDR2 LQKENI. The CDR3 protein is CASSLSRDHEQYF. The DNA of the CDR3 is TGTGCCAGCTCACTATCCAGGGACCACGAGCAGTACTTC.

The DNA for the CDR3 is TGTGCCAGCACGAGTAGGGTGGGGAGCACAGATACGCAGTATTTT. It translates to CASTSRVGSTDTQYF. The chain recombines TRBV2 with TRBJ2-3; no firm D call. This CDR3 has 15 residues. Germline assignment: CDR1 SNHLY and CDR2 FYNNEI. V lost 7 bases and J lost 0, with 14 bases in between.